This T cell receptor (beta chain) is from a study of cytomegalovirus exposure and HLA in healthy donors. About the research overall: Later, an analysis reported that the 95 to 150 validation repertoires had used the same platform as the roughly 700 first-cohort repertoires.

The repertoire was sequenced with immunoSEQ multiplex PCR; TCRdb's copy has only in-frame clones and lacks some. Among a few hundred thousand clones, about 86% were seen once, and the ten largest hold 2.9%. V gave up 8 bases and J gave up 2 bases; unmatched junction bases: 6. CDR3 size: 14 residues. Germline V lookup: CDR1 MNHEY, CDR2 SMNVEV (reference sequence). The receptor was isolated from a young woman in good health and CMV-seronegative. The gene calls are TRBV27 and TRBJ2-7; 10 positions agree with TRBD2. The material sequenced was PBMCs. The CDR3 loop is CASRSGRAAYEQYF. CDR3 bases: TGTGCCAGCCGAAGCGGGAGGGCCGCCTACGAGCAGTACTTC.